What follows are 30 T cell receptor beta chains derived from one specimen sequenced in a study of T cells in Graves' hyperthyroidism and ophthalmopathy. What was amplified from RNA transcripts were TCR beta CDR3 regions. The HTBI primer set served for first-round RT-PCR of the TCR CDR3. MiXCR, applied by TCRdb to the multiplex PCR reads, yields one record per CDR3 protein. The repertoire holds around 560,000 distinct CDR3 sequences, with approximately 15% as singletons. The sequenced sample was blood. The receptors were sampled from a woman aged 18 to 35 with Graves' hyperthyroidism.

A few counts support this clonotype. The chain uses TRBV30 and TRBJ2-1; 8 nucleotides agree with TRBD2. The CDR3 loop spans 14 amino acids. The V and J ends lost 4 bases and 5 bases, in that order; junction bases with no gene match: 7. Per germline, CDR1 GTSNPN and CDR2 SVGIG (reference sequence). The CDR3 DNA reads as TGTGCCTGGAACCCGGGACTAGGGAACAATGAGCAGTTCTTC. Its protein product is CAWNPGLGNNEQFF.

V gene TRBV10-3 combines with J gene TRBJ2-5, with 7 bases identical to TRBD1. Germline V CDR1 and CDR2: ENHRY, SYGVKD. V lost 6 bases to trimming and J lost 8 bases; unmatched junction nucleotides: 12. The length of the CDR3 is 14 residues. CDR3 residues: CAIRGDPGGRTQYF. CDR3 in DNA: TGTGCCATCAGGGGGGACCCAGGGGGACGTACCCAGTACTTC.

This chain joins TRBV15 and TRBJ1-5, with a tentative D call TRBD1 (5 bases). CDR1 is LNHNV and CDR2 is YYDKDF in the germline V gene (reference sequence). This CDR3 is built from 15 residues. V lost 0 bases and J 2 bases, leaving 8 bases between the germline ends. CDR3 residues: CATSREGERNQPQHF. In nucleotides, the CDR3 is TGTGCCACCAGCAGAGAGGGGGAGCGCAATCAGCCCCAGCATTTT.

CDR3 DNA: TGCAGTGCTATACAGGGAATTCAAGAGACCCAGTACTTC. Translated: CSAIQGIQETQYF. The chain carries TRBV20-1 and TRBJ2-5; a possible D gene is TRBD1 (6 bases). Germline-derived CDR1 and CDR2 are DFQATT and SNEGSKA (reference sequence). CDR3 size: 13 residues. V was shortened by 4 bases and J by 2 bases, with 11 bases between the two germline ends.

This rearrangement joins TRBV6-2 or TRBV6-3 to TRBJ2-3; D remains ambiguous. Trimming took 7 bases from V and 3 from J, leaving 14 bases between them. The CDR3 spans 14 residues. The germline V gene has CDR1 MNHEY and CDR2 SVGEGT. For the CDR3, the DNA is TGTGCCAGCAACCCGGCGGTTGGGACAGATACGCAGTATTTT. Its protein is CASNPAVGTDTQYF.

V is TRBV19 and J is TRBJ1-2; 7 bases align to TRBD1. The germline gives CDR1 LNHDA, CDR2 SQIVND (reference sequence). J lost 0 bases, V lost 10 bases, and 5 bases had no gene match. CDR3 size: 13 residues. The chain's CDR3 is CATLQGSNYGYTF. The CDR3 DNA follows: TGTGCCACTTTACAGGGGTCTAACTATGGCTACACCTTC. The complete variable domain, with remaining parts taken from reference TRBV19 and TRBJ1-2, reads DGGITQSPKYLFRKEGQNVTLSCEQNLNHDAMYWYRQDPGQGLRLIYYSQIVNDFQKGDIAEGYSVSREKKESFPLTVTSAQKNPTAFYLCATLQGSNYGYTFGSGTRLTVV.

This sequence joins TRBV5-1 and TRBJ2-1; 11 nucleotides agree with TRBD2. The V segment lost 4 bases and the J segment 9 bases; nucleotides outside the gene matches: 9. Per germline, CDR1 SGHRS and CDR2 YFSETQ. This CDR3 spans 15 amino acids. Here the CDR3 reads CASSPLAGGWGEQFF. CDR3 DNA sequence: TGCGCCAGCAGCCCTCTAGCGGGAGGATGGGGTGAGCAGTTCTTC.

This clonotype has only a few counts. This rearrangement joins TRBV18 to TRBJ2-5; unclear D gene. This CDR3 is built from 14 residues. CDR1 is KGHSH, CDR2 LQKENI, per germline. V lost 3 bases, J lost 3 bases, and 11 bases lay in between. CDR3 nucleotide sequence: TGTGCCAGCTCACCTAAGGACGGCGAAGAGACCCAGTACTTC. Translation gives CASSPKDGEETQYF.

CDR3 loop: CASSFRGLGVSGQFF. The CDR3 bases are TGTGCCAGCAGTTTTAGGGGACTAGGGGTATCTGGGCAGTTCTTC. The J gene is TRBJ2-1, the V gene TRBV12-3 or TRBV12-4, with TRBD2 matching over 8 bases. J lost 12 bases, V lost 3 bases, and 13 bases had no gene match. CDR3 length: 15 amino acids.

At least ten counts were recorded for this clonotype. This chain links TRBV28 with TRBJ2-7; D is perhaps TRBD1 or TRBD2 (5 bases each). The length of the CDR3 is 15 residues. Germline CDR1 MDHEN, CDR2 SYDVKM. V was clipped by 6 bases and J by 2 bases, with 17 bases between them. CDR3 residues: CASRRPRGRTYEQYF. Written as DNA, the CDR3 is TGTGCCAGCAGGCGACCTCGGGGCAGAACCTACGAGCAGTACTTC.

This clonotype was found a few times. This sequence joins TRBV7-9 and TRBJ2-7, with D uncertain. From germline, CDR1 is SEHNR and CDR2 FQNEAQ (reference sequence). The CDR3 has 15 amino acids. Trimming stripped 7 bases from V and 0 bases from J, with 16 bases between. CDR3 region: CASTGTMAASYEQYF. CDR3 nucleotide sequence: TGTGCCAGCACGGGTACTATGGCAGCCTCCTACGAGCAGTACTTC.

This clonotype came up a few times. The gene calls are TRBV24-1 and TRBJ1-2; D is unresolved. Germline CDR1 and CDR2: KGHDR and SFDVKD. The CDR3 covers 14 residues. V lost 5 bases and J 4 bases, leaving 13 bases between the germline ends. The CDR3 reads CATSGIEKTYGYTF. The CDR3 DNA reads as TGTGCCACCAGTGGCATAGAGAAAACCTATGGCTACACCTTC.

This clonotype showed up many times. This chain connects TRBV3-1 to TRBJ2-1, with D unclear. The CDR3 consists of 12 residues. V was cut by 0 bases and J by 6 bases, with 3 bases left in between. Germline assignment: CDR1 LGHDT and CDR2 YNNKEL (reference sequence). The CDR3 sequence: CASSQEGNEQFF. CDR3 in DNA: TGTGCCAGCAGCCAAGAAGGCAATGAGCAGTTCTTC.

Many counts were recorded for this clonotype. The CDR3 spells CSAIEIAPREREVEQYF. The CDR3 coding sequence is TGCAGTGCTATAGAGATCGCACCCCGGGAGCGGGAGGTTGAGCAGTACTTC. The V and J genes are TRBV20-1 and TRBJ2-7, with 9 bases matching TRBD2. Germline CDR1 reads DFQATT; CDR2 reads SNEGSKA (reference sequence). After removal of 4 bases from V and 7 bases from J, the junction contained 20 bases not matched to a gene. The CDR3 totals 17 residues.

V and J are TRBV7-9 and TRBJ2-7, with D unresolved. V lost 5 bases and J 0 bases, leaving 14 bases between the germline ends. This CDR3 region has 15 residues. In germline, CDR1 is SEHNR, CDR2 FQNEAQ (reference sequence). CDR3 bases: TGTGCCAGCAGCCGGGCCGACCGCAGCTCCTACGAGCAGTACTTC. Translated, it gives CASSRADRSSYEQYF.

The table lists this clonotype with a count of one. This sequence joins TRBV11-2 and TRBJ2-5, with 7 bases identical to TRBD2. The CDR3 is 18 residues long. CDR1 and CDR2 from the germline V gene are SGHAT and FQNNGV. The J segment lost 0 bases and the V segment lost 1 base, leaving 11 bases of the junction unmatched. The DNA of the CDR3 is TGTGCCAGCAGCTTAGTTGTCCGGGCTAGCGGCAACCAAGAGACCCAGTACTTC. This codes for CASSLVVRASGNQETQYF.

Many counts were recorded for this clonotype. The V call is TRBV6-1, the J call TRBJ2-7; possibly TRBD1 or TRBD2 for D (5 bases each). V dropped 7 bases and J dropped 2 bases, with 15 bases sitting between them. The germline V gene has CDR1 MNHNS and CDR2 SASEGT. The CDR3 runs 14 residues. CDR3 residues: CASTSPGAPYEQYF. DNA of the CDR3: TGTGCCAGCACCTCCCCCGGGGCGCCCTACGAGCAGTACTTC.

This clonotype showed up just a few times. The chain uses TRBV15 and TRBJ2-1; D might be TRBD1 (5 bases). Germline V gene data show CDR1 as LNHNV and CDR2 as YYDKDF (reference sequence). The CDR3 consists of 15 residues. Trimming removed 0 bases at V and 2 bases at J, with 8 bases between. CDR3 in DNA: TGTGCCACCAGCAGAGACAGGGCTCCCTACAATGAGCAGTTCTTC. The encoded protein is CATSRDRAPYNEQFF.

CDR3 residues: CASSTAPLSSYNEQFF. The CDR3 DNA follows: TGTGCCAGCAGCACTGCCCCCCTTAGCTCCTACAATGAGCAGTTCTTC. V gene TRBV5-6 combines with J gene TRBJ2-1; the D is unclear. The CDR3 runs 16 residues. The V end was cut by 4 bases, the J end by 0 bases, with 14 bases between. Per germline, CDR1 SGHDT and CDR2 YYEEEE.

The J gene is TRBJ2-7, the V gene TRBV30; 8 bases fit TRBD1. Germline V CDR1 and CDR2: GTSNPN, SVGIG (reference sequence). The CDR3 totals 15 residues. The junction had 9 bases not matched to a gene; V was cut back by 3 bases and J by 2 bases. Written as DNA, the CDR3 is TGTGCCTGGAGGATCGAGGACAGGGACGCCTACGAGCAGTACTTC. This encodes CAWRIEDRDAYEQYF.

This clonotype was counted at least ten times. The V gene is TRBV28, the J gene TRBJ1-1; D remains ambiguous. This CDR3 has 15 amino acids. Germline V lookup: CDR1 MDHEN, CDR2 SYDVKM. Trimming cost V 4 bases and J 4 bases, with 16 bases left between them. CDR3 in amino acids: CASSSPGDLGTEAFF. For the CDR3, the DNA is TGTGCCAGCAGTTCCCCTGGAGACTTGGGCACTGAAGCTTTCTTT.

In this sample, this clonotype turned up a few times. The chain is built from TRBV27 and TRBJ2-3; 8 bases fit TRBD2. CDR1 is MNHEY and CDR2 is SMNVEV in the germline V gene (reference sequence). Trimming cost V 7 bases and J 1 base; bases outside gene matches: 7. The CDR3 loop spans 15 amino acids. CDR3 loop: CASTTSGSGTDTQYF. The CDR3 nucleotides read TGTGCCAGCACCACAAGCGGGAGTGGCACAGATACGCAGTATTTT.

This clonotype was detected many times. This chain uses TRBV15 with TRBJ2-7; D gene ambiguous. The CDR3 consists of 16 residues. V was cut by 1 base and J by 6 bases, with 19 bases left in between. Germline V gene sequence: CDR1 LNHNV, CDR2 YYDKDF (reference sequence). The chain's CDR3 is CATSRGRALPHPEQYF. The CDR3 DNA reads TGTGCCACCAGCAGAGGGAGAGCCCTTCCCCACCCCGAGCAGTACTTC.

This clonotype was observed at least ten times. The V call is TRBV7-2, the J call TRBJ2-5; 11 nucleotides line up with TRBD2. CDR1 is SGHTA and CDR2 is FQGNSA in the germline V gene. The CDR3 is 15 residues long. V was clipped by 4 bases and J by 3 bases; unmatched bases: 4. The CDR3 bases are TGTGCCAGCAGCTATAGCGGGGGGGGCAAAGAGACCCAGTACTTC. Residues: CASSYSGGGKETQYF.

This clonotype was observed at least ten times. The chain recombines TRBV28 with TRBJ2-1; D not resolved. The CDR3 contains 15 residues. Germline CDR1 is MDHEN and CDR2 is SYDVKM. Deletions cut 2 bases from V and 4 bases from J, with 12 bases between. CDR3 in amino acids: CASSLRPAPYNEQFF. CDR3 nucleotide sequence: TGTGCCAGCAGTTTACGGCCAGCGCCTTACAATGAGCAGTTCTTC.

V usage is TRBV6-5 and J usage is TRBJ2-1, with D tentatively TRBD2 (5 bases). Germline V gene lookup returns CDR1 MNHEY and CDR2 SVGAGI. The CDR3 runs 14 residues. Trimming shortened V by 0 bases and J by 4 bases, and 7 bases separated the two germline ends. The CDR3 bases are TGTGCCAGCAGTTACTCAGGACTGTACAATGAGCAGTTCTTC. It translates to CASSYSGLYNEQFF.

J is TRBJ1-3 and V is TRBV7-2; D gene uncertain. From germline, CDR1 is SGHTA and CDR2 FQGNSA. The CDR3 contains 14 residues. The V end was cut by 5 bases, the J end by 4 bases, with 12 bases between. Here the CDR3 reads CASSPRPGGNTIYF. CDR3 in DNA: TGTGCCAGCAGCCCCCGACCGGGGGGAAACACCATATATTTT.

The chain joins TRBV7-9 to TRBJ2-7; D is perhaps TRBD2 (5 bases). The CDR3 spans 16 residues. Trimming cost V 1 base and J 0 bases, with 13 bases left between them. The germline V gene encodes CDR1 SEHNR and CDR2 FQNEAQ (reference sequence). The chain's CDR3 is CASSLGAGDSSYEQYF. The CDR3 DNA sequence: TGTGCCAGCAGCTTAGGTGCGGGTGATAGCTCCTACGAGCAGTACTTC. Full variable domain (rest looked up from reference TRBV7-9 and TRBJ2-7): DTGVSQNPRHKITKRGQNVTFRCDPISEHNRLYWYRQTLGQGPEFLTYFQNEAQLEKSRLLSDRFSAERPKGSFSTLEIQRTEQGDSAMYLCASSLGAGDSSYEQYFGPGTRLTVT.

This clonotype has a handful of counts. This CDR3 is CSASGGPDNEQFF. CDR3 DNA sequence: TGCAGTGCTAGCGGGGGGCCGGACAATGAGCAGTTCTTC. The rearrangement joins TRBV20-1 to TRBJ2-1; D possibly corresponds to TRBD2 (7 bases). With 3 bases removed from V and 5 bases from J, the gap between germline ends came to 11 bases. The germline gives CDR1 DFQATT, CDR2 SNEGSKA (reference sequence). There are 13 residues in the CDR3.

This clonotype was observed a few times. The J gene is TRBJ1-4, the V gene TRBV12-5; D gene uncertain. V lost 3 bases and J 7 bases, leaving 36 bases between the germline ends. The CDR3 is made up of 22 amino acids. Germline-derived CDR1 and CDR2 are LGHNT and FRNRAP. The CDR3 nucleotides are TGTGCTAGTGGTTTTTTTCCCACCTGGCAGCCACCACAAGACTTGCGAGCTGAAAAACTGTTTTTT. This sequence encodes CASGFFPTWQPPQDLRAEKLFF.